This note documents a single TCR beta chain sequence. Original data processing: Reference gene primer amplification yielded estimated nucleated cell counts. This table comes from immunoSEQ multiplex PCR, and its TCRdb copy is limited to in-frame clones, with some not included. V and J calls and clone size are those listed in that table; D and trimming were worked out from the DNA. Altogether a few hundred thousand clones are present, approximately 83% being singletons, with the ten largest covering 4.3%. Participants came from some 26 US areas, aged roughly 18 to 89 years. Recovery among Cohort 3 donors was established by two negative PCRs, clearance, or symptom resolution. This sample was taken from a study of blood T cell repertoires in COVID-19. For the study at large: Sources were T cells, B-cell-depleted T cells, or PBMCs; the material itself was cDNA or gDNA.

The J segment lost 2 bases and the V segment lost 9 bases, leaving 6 bases of the junction unmatched. Germline assignment: CDR1 SEHNR and CDR2 FQNEAQ (reference sequence). The CDR3 contains 13 residues. This receptor was identified in a woman in her thirties who had recovered from COVID-19. Material for sequencing was PBMCs or T cells enriched from blood (not recorded which). V usage is TRBV7-9 and J usage is TRBJ2-7; 8 positions match TRBD2. The CDR3 sequence: CASSNSGAYEQYF. The CDR3, as DNA: TGTGCCAGTTCAAATAGCGGGGCCTACGAGCAGTACTTC.